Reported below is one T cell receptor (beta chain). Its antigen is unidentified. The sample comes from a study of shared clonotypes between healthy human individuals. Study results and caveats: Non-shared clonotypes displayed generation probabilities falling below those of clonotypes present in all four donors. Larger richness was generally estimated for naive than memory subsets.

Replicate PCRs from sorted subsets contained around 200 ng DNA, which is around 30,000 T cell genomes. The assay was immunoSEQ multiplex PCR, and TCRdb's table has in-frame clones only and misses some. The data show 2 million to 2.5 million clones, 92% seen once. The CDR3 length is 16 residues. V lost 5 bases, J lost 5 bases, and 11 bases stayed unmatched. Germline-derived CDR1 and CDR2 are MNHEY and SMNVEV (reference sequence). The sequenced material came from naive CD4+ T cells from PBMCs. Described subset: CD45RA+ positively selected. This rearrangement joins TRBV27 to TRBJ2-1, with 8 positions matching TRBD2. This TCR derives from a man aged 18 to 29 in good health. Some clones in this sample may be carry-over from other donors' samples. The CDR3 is CASSLTGTRYNNEQFF. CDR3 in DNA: TGTGCCAGCAGTCTGACCGGGACTAGATACAACAATGAGCAGTTCTTC.